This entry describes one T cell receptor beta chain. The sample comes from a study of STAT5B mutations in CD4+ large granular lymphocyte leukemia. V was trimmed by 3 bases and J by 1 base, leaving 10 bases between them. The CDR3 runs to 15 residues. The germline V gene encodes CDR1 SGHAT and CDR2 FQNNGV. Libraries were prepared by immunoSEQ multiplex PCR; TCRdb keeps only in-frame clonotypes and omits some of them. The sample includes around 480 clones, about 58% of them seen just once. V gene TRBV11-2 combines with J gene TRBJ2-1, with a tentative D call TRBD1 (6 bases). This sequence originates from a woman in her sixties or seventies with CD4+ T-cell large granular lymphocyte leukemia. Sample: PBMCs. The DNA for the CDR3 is TGTGCCAGCAGCTTGGACAGCCAGTCCTACAATGAGCAGTTCTTC. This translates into CASSLDSQSYNEQFF.